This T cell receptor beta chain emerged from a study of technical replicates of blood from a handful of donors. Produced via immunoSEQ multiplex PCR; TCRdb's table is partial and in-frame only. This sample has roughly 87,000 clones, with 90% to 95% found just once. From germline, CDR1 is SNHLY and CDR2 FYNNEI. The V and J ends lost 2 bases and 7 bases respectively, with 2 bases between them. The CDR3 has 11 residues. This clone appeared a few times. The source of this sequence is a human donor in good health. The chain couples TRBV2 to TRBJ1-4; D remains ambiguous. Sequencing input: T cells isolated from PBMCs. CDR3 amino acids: CASSELEKLFF. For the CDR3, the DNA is TGTGCCAGCAGTGAACTTGAAAAACTGTTTTTT.